Reported below is one TCR beta chain. The antigen is unknown. The germline V gene has CDR1 SGHVS and CDR2 FQNEAQ. This CDR3 region has 19 residues. The data originate from a study of T cells expressing NK-cell markers. Reprocessing the 5' RACE reads, TCRdb reports a single entry for every CDR3 protein and omits DNA. The table counts 400,000 to 450,000 distinct CDR3 sequences; under 7.5% lies in the top ten. Study-wide points: Top CD8+ clonotypes included the dominant CD3+CD56+NKG2C+ clonotypes in five to seven donors.

This TCR came from a woman between 18 and 70 years old in good health. Sequencing was done on a sample of blood T cells: a sorted CD56 or NKG2C T cell subset, CD4+ or CD8+ T cells, or bulk PBMC T cells (not recorded which). This chain links TRBV7-8 with TRBJ2-1; absent DNA, TCRdb's TRBD2 call cannot be checked. CDR3 amino acids: CASSLEGLAGGSSYNEQFF.